This entry is about one TCR beta chain. Its antigen is not identified. A universal primer site came from template switching; cDNA carried unique molecular identifiers. In TCRdb, the 5' RACE reads were re-called with MiXCR into one record per CDR3 protein. The data contain some 660,000 distinct CDR3 sequences, less than 10% of them singletons. Germline V gene lookup returns CDR1 SGHDN and CDR2 FVKESK. The length of the CDR3 is 16 residues. The V gene end was trimmed by 4 bases and the J gene end by 7 bases; junction bases not matched to a gene: 9. This record comes from a study of identical twins. Study conclusions and caveats: Sharing of beta out-of-frame sequences by twins showed a weaker excess. Invariant T cells like MAIT and iNKT could partly confound the zero-insertion analyses. In cord blood, abundant beta clonotypes had fewer insertions; memory showed no trend.

This sample was shared with a second study, whose subject was yellow fever vaccine responses in identical twins.

The specimen sequenced was PBMCs. J is TRBJ1-6 and V is TRBV14; 8 bases fit TRBD1. The origin of this receptor is a woman younger than 30 in good health. CDR3 sequence: CASSLKTGGWNSPLHF. The CDR3 DNA follows: TGTGCCAGCAGCCTAAAAACAGGGGGTTGGAATTCACCCCTCCACTTT.